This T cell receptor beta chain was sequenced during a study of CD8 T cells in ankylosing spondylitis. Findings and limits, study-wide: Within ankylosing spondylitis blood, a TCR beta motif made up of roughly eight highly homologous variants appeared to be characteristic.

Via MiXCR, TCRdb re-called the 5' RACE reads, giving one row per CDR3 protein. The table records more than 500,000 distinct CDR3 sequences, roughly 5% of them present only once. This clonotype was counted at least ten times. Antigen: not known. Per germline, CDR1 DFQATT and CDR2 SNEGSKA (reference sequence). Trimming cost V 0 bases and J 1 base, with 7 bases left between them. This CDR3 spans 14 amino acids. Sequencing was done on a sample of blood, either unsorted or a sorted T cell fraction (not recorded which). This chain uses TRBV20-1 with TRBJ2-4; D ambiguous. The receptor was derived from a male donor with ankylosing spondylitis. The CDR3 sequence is CSARDTGAKNIQYF. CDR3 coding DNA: TGCAGTGCTAGAGATACCGGGGCCAAAAACATTCAGTACTTC.